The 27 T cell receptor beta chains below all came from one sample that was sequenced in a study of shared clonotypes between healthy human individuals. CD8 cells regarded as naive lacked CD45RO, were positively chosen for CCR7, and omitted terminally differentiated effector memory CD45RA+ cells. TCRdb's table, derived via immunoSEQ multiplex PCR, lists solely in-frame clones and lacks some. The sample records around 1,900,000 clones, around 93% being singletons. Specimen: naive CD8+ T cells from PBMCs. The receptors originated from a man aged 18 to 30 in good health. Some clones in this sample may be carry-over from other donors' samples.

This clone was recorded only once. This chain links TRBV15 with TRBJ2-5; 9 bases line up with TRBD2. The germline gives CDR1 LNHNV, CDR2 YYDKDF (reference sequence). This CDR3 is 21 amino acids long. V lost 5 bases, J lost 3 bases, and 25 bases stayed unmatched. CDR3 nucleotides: TGTGCCACCAGCGAACGAAAAGGACAGCCGACTAGCGGAGCCACCAAAGAGACCCAGTACTTC. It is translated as CATSERKGQPTSGATKETQYF.

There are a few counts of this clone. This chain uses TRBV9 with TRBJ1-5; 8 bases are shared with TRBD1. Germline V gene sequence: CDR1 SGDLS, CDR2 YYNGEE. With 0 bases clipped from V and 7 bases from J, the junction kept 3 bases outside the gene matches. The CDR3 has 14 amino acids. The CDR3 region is CASSVGDRRQPQHF. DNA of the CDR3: TGTGCCAGCAGCGTAGGGGACAGGAGACAGCCCCAGCATTTT.

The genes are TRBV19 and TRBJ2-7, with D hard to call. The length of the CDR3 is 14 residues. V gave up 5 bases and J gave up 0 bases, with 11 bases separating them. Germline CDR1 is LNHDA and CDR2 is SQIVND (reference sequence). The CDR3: CASSSRAGSYEQYF. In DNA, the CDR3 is TGTGCCAGTAGTTCCCGGGCCGGCTCCTACGAGCAGTACTTC.

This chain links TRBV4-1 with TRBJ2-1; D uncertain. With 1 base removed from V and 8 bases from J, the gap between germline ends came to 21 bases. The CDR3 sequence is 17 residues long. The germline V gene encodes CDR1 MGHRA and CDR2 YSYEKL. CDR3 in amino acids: CASSQAPTTKLTDEQFF. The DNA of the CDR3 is TGCGCCAGCAGCCAAGCCCCTACAACTAAACTCACCGATGAGCAGTTCTTC.

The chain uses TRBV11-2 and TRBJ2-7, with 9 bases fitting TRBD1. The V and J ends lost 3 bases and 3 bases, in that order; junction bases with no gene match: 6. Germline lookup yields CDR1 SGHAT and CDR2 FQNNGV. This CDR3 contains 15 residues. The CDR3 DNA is TGTGCCAGCAGCTTCCGGGACAGGGATTTCTACGAGCAGTACTTC. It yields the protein CASSFRDRDFYEQYF. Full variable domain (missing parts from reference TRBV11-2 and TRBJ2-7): EAGVAQSPRYKIIEKRQSVAFWCNPISGHATLYWYQQILGQGPKLLIQFQNNGVVDDSQLPKDRFSAERLKGVDSTLKIQPAKLEDSAVYLCASSFRDRDFYEQYFGPGTRLTVT.

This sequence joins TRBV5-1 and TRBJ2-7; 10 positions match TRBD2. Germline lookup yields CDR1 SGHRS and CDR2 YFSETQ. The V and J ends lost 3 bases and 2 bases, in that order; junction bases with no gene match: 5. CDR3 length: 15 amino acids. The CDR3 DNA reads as TGCGCCAGCAGCTCAGCGGGAGGGTTTACCTACGAGCAGTACTTC. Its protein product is CASSSAGGFTYEQYF.

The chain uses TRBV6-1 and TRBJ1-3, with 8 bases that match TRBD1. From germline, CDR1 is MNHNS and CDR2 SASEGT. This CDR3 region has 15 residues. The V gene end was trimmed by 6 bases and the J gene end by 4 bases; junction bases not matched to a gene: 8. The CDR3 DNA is TGTGCCAGCAGCTCACGGACAGGGTTGGGAAACACCATATATTTT. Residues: CASSSRTGLGNTIYF.

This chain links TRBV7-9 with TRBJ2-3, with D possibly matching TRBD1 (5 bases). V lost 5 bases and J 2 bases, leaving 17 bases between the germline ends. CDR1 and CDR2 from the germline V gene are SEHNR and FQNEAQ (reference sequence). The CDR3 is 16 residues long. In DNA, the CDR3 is TGTGCCAGCAGCCTCCTGGGGCTAGGGAACACAGATACGCAGTATTTT. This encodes CASSLLGLGNTDTQYF.

This CDR3 reads CASSYLAGGDYEQYF. Written as DNA, the CDR3 is TGCGCCAGCAGCTATCTAGCGGGAGGGGACTACGAGCAGTACTTC. The rearrangement links TRBV4-1 to TRBJ2-7; 12 bases agree with TRBD2. The V gene's germline CDR1 is MGHRA and CDR2 YSYEKL. The trim removed 5 bases at V and 3 bases at J, leaving 5 bases unmatched. This CDR3 comprises 15 residues.

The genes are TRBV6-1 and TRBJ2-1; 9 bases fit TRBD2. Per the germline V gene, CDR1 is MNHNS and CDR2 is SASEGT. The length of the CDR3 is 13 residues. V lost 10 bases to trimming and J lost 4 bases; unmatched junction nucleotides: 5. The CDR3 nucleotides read TGTGCCACCCGACTAGCGGAATACAATGAGCAGTTCTTC. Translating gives CATRLAEYNEQFF.

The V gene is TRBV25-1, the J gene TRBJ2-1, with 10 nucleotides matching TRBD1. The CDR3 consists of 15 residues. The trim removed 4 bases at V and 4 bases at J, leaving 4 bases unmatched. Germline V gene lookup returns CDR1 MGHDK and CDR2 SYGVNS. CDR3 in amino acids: CASSAPGQGYNEQFF. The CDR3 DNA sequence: TGTGCCAGCAGTGCGCCGGGACAGGGGTACAATGAGCAGTTCTTC.

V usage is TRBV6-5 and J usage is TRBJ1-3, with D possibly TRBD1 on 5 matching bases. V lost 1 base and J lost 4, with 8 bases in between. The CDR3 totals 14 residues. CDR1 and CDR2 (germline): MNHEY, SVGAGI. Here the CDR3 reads CASSYLGDGNTIYF. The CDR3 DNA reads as TGTGCCAGCAGTTACTTAGGGGACGGAAACACCATATATTTT.

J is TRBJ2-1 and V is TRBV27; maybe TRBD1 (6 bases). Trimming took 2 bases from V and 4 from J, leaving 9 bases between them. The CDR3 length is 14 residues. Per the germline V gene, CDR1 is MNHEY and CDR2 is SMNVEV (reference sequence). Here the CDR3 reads CASSLRQVYNEQFF. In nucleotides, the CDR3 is TGTGCCAGCAGTTTAAGACAGGTGTACAATGAGCAGTTCTTC.

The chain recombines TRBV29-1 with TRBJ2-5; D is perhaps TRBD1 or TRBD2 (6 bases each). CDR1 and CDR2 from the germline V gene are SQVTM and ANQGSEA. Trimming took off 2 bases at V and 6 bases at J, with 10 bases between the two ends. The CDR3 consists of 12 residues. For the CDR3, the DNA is TGCAGCGTTGAATCCGGGGGCCAGACCCAGTACTTC. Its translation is CSVESGGQTQYF.

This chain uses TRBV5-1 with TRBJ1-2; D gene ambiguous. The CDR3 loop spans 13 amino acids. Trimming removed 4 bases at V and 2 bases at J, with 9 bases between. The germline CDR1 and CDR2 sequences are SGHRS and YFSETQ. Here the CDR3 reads CASSPADNYGYTF. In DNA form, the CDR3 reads TGCGCCAGCAGCCCCGCGGACAACTATGGCTACACCTTC.

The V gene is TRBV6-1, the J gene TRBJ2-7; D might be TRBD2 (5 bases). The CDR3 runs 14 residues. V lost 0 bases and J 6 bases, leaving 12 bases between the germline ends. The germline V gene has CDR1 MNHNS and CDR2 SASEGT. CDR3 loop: CASSEAGLAGEQYF. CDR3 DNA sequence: TGTGCCAGCAGTGAAGCAGGGCTAGCAGGCGAGCAGTACTTC.

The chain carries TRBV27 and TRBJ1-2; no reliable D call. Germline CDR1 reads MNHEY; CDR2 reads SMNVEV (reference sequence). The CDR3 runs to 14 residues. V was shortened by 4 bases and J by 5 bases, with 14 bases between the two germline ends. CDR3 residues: CASSSRTGVYGYTF. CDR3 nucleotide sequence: TGTGCCAGCAGTTCAAGGACGGGTGTTTATGGCTACACCTTC.

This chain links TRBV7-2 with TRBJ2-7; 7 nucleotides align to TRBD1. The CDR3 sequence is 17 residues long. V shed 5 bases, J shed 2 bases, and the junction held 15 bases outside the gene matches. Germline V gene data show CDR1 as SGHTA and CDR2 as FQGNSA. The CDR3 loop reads CASSPSPFGTDTYEQYF. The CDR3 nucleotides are TGTGCCAGCAGCCCGTCACCTTTTGGGACAGATACCTACGAGCAGTACTTC.

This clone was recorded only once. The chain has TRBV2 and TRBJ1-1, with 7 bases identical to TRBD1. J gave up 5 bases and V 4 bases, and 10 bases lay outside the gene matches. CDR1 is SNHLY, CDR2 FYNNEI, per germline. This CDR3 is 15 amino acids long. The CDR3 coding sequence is TGTGCCAGCAGTGCCGACAGGGCCCTTAGAACTGAAGCTTTCTTT. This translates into CASSADRALRTEAFF.

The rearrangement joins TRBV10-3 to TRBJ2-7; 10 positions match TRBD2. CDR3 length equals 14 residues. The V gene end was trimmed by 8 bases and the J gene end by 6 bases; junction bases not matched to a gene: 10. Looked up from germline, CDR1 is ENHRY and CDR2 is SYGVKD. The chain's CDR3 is CAIAPGLAGVEQYF. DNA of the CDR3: TGTGCCATCGCTCCTGGGCTAGCGGGAGTCGAGCAGTACTTC.

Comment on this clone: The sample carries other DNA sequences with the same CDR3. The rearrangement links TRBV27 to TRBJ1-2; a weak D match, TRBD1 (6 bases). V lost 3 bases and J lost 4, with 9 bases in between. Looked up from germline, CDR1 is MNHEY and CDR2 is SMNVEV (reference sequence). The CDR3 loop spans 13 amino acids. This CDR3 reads CASSLGGSYGYTF. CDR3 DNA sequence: TGTGCCAGCAGTTTGGGGGGCAGCTATGGCTACACCTTC.

The CDR3 loop is CASSLSLAEPSNNEQFF. The CDR3 coding sequence is TGTGCCAGCAGTTTATCGCTAGCGGAACCCTCAAACAATGAGCAGTTCTTC. This sequence joins TRBV28 and TRBJ2-1; 7 nucleotides line up with TRBD2. Germline V lookup: CDR1 MDHEN, CDR2 SYDVKM. Trimming took 1 base from V and 5 from J; bases not matched to a gene: 11. The CDR3 contains 17 residues.

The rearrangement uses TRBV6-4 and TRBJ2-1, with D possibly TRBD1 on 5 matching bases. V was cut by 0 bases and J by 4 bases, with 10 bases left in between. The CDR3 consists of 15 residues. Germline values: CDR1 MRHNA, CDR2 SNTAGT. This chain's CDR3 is CASSDSDSLYNEQFF. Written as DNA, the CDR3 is TGTGCCAGCAGTGACTCCGACAGCTTGTACAATGAGCAGTTCTTC.

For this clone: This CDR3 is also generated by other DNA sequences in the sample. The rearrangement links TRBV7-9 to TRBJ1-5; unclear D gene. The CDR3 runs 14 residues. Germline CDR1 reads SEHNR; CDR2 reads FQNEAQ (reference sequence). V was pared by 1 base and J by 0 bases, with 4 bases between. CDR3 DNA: TGTGCCAGCAGCTTAGGAGATAGCAATCAGCCCCAGCATTTT. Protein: CASSLGDSNQPQHF.

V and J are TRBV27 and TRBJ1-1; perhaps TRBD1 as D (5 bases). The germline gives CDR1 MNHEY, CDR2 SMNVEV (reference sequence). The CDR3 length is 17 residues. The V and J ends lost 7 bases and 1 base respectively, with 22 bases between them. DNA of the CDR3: TGTGCCAGCACCAAACCGTGGGACGGAAGGCCGAACACTGAAGCTTTCTTT. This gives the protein CASTKPWDGRPNTEAFF.

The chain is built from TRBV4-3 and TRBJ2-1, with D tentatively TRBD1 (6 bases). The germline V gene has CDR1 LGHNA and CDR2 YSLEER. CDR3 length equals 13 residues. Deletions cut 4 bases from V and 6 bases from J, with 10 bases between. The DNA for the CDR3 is TGCGCCAGCAGCCGGGACACCTCCAATGAGCAGTTCTTC. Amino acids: CASSRDTSNEQFF.

DNA of the CDR3: TGTGCCAGCAGCCCCGGGGCTCTGGCTAACTATGGCTACACCTTC. Translated, it gives CASSPGALANYGYTF. The chain employs TRBV7-8 and TRBJ1-2; maybe TRBD1 (5 bases). The CDR3 runs 15 residues. CDR1 SGHVS and CDR2 FQNEAQ come from the germline V gene. V shed 5 bases and J shed 0 bases, with 13 bases lying between them.